Listed below are T cell receptor beta chains from one sample, sequenced in a study of early T cells in non-severe SARS-CoV-2 infection. TCRdb processed the 5' RACE reads anew with MiXCR; each CDR3 protein has one entry. The table records 65,000 to 85,000 distinct CDR3 sequences, around 13% of them present only once. The sample consisted of whole blood. The receptors here all came from an adult who was a healthcare worker with PCR-confirmed SARS-CoV-2 infection or an uninfected control (not recorded which). CDR3s include the opening cysteine and the closing phenylalanine or tryptophan. D genes are given only for firm matches. The listing skips clone size in some rows; elsewhere it reads once, few, many or a size class.

j_gene,abundance,v_gene,d_gene,CDR3nt,CDR3aa
TRBJ2-5,few,TRBV19,-,TGTGCCAGTAGTATAGTAGGGGGACGAGAGACCCAGTACTTC,CASSIVGGRETQYF
TRBJ2-7,-,TRBV18,TRBD1,TGTGCCAGCTCACCATGGACAGGGACCTACGAGCAGTACTTC,CASSPWTGTYEQYF
TRBJ1-2,-,TRBV20-1,-,TGCAGTGCTAGAGACAACGTTGCGGGTCCTCCTAACTATGGCTACACCTTC,CSARDNVAGPPNYGYTF
TRBJ1-5,-,TRBV6-2/TRBV6-3,-,TGTGCCAGCACCCCCCGGCGGGGAAATCAGCCCCAGCATTTT,CASTPRRGNQPQHF
TRBJ2-3,many,TRBV29-1,-,TGCAGCGTTGGTAGCTACCTCACAGATACGCAGTATTTT,CSVGSYLTDTQYF
TRBJ2-2,many,TRBV19,-,TGTGCCAGTAGTACACAGGGCAGCGGGGAGCTGTTTTTT,CASSTQGSGELFF
TRBJ2-2,few,TRBV27,-,TGTGCCAGCCCACTCTCAAGGGGGGACACCACGAACACCGGGGAGCTGTTTTTT,CASPLSRGDTTNTGELFF
TRBJ2-1,many,TRBV12-3/TRBV12-4,-,TGTGCCAGCAGTCAAGGCAGAGACAATGAGCAGTTCTTC,CASSQGRDNEQFF
TRBJ2-1,-,TRBV5-5,-,TGTGCCAGCAGCTGGACCACCAATGAGCAGTTCTTC,CASSWTTNEQFF
TRBJ2-6,few,TRBV28,-,TGTGCCAGCAGTTTTTTTCTTCGTCGGGGACCGGGGGCCAACGTCCTGACTTTC,CASSFFLRRGPGANVLTF
TRBJ2-3,few,TRBV14,TRBD2,TGTGCCAGCAGCCTCCCAAGCGGGGGTAGCACAGATACGCAGTATTTT,CASSLPSGGSTDTQYF
TRBJ2-1,-,TRBV6-2/TRBV6-3,-,TGTGCCAGCAGTTCAGGGGTTTCCTACAATGAGCAGTTCTTC,CASSSGVSYNEQFF
TRBJ1-3,many,TRBV2,-,TGTGCCAGCAGGAGCCTCGGGAGCCTCTCTGGAAACACCATATATTTT,CASRSLGSLSGNTIYF
TRBJ1-1,many,TRBV7-8,-,TGTGCCAGCAGCTTAATCGGTGACGGACCCGCACAGGAGGCTTTCTTT,CASSLIGDGPAQEAFF
TRBJ1-1,few,TRBV7-9,-,TGTGCCAGCAGCCCCCCCCTGGGAACTGAAGCTTTCTTT,CASSPPLGTEAFF
TRBJ1-1,-,TRBV20-1,TRBD1,TGCACTCCCAGGGGGCCAGACACTGAAGCTTTCTTT,CTPRGPDTEAFF